The sequence of this T cell receptor beta chain was determined in a study of blood T cell repertoires in COVID-19. Assay used: immunoSEQ multiplex PCR; TCRdb lists only in-frame clones, some missing. The table has just under 150,000 clones, 84% seen once. This CDR3 is 15 amino acids long. Germline-derived CDR1 and CDR2 are SQVTM and ANQGSEA. V dropped 5 bases and J dropped 8; count of bases not matched to a gene: 13. Sequencing was performed on peripheral blood. This TCR derives from a human donor in a cohort sampled during active COVID-19. The chain uses TRBV29-1 and TRBJ2-1; 9 bases align to TRBD1. CDR3 region: CSVSNTGGGGDEQFF. CDR3 in DNA: TGCAGCGTTAGTAATACAGGGGGCGGGGGTGATGAGCAGTTCTTC.